The 8 T cell receptor beta chains listed next were all sequenced from one sample in a study of cytomegalovirus exposure and HLA in healthy donors. The PCR used 60 Vbeta and 13 Jbeta primers. Produced via immunoSEQ multiplex PCR; TCRdb's table is partial and in-frame only. The top ten hold 4.5% to 6% of the sample, which has 95,000 or so clones, about 76% seen once. Sequenced input: PBMCs. These receptors came from a woman aged 40 to 49 in good health and CMV-seronegative.

The chain couples TRBV30 to TRBJ1-3, with 8 bases identical to TRBD1. The CDR3 runs to 14 residues. The germline gives CDR1 GTSNPN, CDR2 SVGIG (reference sequence). V lost 5 bases and J lost 1; bases outside the gene matches: 4. The CDR3 here is CAWGQGRSGNTIYF. DNA for the CDR3: TGTGCCTGGGGACAGGGACGTTCTGGAAACACCATATATTTT.

This sequence joins TRBV7-2 and TRBJ1-2; D might be TRBD1 (5 bases). This CDR3 spans 12 amino acids. Germline V gene lookup returns CDR1 SGHTA and CDR2 FQGNSA. V lost 5 bases and J lost 8, with 12 bases in between. The CDR3 DNA reads as TGTGCCAGCAGCACGCTAGGGGTAGGCTACACCTTC. This translates into CASSTLGVGYTF.

The chain couples TRBV5-8 to TRBJ1-5; tentatively, D is TRBD1 (6 bases). CDR1 and CDR2 from the germline V gene are SGHTS and YDEGEE. Trimming removed 3 bases from V and 5 bases from J, with 18 bases in between. The CDR3 has 16 residues. The CDR3: CASSYLGQGIHQPQHF. CDR3 DNA sequence: TGTGCCAGCAGCTACTTGGGGCAGGGGATCCATCAGCCCCAGCATTTT.

CDR3: CASSSGTGISNQPQHF. The DNA for the CDR3 is TGTGCCAGCAGTTCGGGGACAGGAATCAGCAATCAGCCCCAGCATTTT. The chain combines TRBV27 with TRBJ1-5; 8 bases agree with TRBD1. This CDR3 comprises 16 residues. J lost 1 base, V lost 4 bases, and 6 bases had no gene match. Germline assignment: CDR1 MNHEY and CDR2 SMNVEV (reference sequence).

This clone was counted a few times. The gene calls are TRBV5-1 and TRBJ1-2; no firm D call. The V gene lost 2 bases and the J gene lost 4 bases, with 9 bases spanning the gap. From germline, CDR1 is SGHRS and CDR2 YFSETQ. This CDR3 spans 13 amino acids. In nucleotides, the CDR3 is TGCGCCAGCAGCTTTGAGGGAGGCTATGGCTACACCTTC. Protein: CASSFEGGYGYTF.

The genes are TRBV7-9 and TRBJ1-1, with D possibly TRBD1 on 6 matching bases. CDR3 length: 14 amino acids. The germline V gene has CDR1 SEHNR and CDR2 FQNEAQ (reference sequence). The germline V and J ends were trimmed by 4 bases and 0 bases, with 9 bases remaining between them. The CDR3 sequence is CASSSDRMNTEAFF. The CDR3 DNA reads TGTGCCAGCAGCTCAGACAGGATGAACACTGAAGCTTTCTTT. Full variable domain (outside the CDR3, taken from reference TRBV7-9 and TRBJ1-1): DTGVSQNPRHKITKRGQNVTFRCDPISEHNRLYWYRQTLGQGPEFLTYFQNEAQLEKSRLLSDRFSAERPKGSFSTLEIQRTEQGDSAMYLCASSSDRMNTEAFFGQGTRLTVV.

This chain's CDR3 is CASSLEGTGYEQYF. The CDR3 nucleotides read TGTGCCAGCAGCTTAGAAGGGACAGGCTACGAGCAGTACTTC. The rearrangement joins TRBV7-2 to TRBJ2-7; TRBD1 matches at 8 bases. The CDR3 consists of 14 residues. V gave up 1 base and J gave up 3 bases; unmatched junction bases: 2. Germline CDR1 and CDR2: SGHTA and FQGNSA.

In nucleotides, the CDR3 is TGCACCAGCAGCCAAGATAGGTTAAGGACTAGCGCCTACGAGCAGTACTTC. Its protein product is CTSSQDRLRTSAYEQYF. The V and J genes are TRBV1 and TRBJ2-5; no DNA check was done on the table's D call, TRBD2. The last part of the DNA fits TRBJ2-7 better; the J call may be wrong. TRBV1 is an annotated pseudogene. The CDR3 sequence is 17 residues long.